The 8 T cell receptor beta chains presented below share a single source sample, sequenced in a study of cytomegalovirus exposure and HLA in healthy donors. TCRdb's table, derived via immunoSEQ multiplex PCR, lists solely in-frame clones and lacks some. The sample records about 110,000 clones, over 75% being singletons. The sequenced sample was PBMCs. The source is a woman aged 18-30 years in good health and CMV-seronegative.

In this sample, this clone turned up once. This is likely a read error, given that the CDR3 carries no conserved phenylalanine or tryptophan at its end. It is unclear where the CDR3 begins or ends on the DNA, so no DNA is shown, and the CDR3 is as TCRdb lists it. The chain joins TRBV6-6 to TRBJ2-7; the table's D call TRBD1 went unverified against the DNA. Germline-derived CDR1 and CDR2 are MNHNY and SVGAGI (reference sequence). Ends included, the CDR3 has 11 residues. Here the CDR3 reads CASSSPGQAIL.

The CDR3 DNA is TGTGCCAGCAGTTTGAGCGGGGCCGTGGGAGATACGCAGTATTTT. Translation gives CASSLSGAVGDTQYF. The chain couples TRBV6-5 to TRBJ2-3, with 7 nucleotides matching TRBD2. The CDR3 runs to 15 residues. The V and J ends lost 4 bases and 5 bases, in that order; junction bases with no gene match: 9. CDR1 MNHEY and CDR2 SVGAGI come from the germline V gene.

The rearrangement uses TRBV27 and TRBJ1-2; TRBD1 matches 7 bases. In germline, CDR1 is MNHEY, CDR2 SMNVEV (reference sequence). CDR3 size: 14 residues. The V segment lost 2 bases and the J segment 6 bases; nucleotides outside the gene matches: 6. The CDR3 sequence is CASSLRTGANGYTF. CDR3 nucleotide sequence: TGTGCCAGCAGTTTAAGGACAGGAGCAAATGGCTACACCTTC.

The rearrangement joins TRBV19 to TRBJ2-4; TRBD2 matches 10 bases. CDR1 LNHDA and CDR2 SQIVND come from the germline V gene (reference sequence). The ends lost 6 bases at V and 0 bases at J; junction bases unmatched: 11. This CDR3 contains 18 residues. CDR3 region: CASRSIAGGDKAKNIQYF. CDR3 nucleotide sequence: TGTGCCAGTAGATCTATAGCGGGGGGCGATAAAGCCAAAAACATTCAGTACTTC.

The rearrangement joins TRBV4-1 to TRBJ2-7; a weak D match, TRBD2 (5 bases). The germline V and J ends were trimmed by 0 bases and 2 bases, with 8 bases remaining between them. From germline, CDR1 is MGHRA and CDR2 YSYEKL. The CDR3 totals 14 residues. The CDR3 loop is CASSQDLGTYEQYF. In nucleotides, the CDR3 is TGCGCCAGCAGCCAAGATCTCGGGACCTACGAGCAGTACTTC.

The chain employs TRBV10-2 and TRBJ1-5; TRBD1 agrees at 8 bases. In germline, CDR1 is WSHSY, CDR2 SAAADI. Unmatched junction bases numbered 7, after V lost 5 bases and J lost 4 bases. This CDR3 region has 15 residues. The CDR3 reads CASSKQGGLNQPQHF. The DNA of the CDR3 is TGCGCCAGCAGTAAACAGGGGGGATTAAATCAGCCCCAGCATTTT.

The chain employs TRBV21-1 and TRBJ2-3; TRBD2, the D gene given by the table, was not confirmed from the DNA. TRBV21-1 has pseudogene status. The CDR3 is made up of 18 amino acids. Here the CDR3 reads CASSKLSFAGGLTDTQYF. The CDR3 DNA sequence: TGTGCCAGCAGCAAACTGAGTTTCGCGGGGGGACTCACAGATACGCAGTATTTT.

The chain links TRBV6-1 to TRBJ1-2; D is ambiguous. Germline-derived CDR1 and CDR2 are MNHNS and SASEGT. V lost 7 bases, J lost 4 bases, and 10 bases lay in between. The CDR3 is made up of 12 amino acids. This CDR3 is CASTPGLYGYTF. The CDR3 nucleotides read TGTGCCAGCACTCCGGGTCTCTATGGCTACACCTTC.